This T cell receptor (beta chain) was profiled in a study of spatial heterogeneity in lung cancer. Study-wide points: At tumor resection, ubiquitous expanded TCRs were detected in blood more often than later.

A single record per CDR3 protein comes from TCRdb applying MiXCR to the 5' RACE reads. The sample lists around 24,000 distinct CDR3 sequences, approximately 7% occurring once. This CDR3 comprises 15 residues. Germline V gene sequence: CDR1 MNHEY, CDR2 SVGEGT. V lost 2 bases and J lost 7; bases outside the gene matches: 8. This clonotype was counted at least ten times. What it binds is unknown. This sample's time point: sample taken at primary tumor resection. The sequencing used PBMCs, collected at surgery. V is TRBV6-2 or TRBV6-3 and J is TRBJ1-5; TRBD1 matches at 7 bases. This clonotype originated in a male donor with early-stage non-small cell lung cancer. CDR3 DNA sequence: TGTGCCAGCAGTTACGGGGGGACAGTAGGCCAGCCCCAGCATTTT. It codes for CASSYGGTVGQPQHF.